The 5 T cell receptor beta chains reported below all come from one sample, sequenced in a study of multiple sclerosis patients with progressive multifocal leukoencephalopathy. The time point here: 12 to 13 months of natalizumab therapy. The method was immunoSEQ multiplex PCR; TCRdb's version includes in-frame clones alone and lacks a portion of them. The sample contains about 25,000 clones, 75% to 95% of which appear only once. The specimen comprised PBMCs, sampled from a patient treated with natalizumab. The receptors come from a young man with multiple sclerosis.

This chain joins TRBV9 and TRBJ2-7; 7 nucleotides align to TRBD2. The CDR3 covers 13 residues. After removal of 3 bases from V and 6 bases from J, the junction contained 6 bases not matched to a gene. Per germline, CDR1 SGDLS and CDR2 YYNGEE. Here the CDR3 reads CASSGLWGGEQYF. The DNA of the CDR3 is TGTGCCAGCAGCGGCCTCTGGGGGGGCGAGCAGTACTTC.

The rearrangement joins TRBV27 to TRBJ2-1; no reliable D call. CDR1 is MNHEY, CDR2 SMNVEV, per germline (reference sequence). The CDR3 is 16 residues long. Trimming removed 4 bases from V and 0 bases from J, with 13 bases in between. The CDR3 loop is CASSSPAAPSYNEQFF. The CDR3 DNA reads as TGTGCCAGCAGTTCCCCGGCGGCGCCCTCCTACAATGAGCAGTTCTTC.

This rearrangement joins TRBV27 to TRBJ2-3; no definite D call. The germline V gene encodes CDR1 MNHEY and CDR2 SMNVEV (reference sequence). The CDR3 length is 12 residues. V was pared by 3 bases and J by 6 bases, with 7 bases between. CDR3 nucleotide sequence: TGTGCCAGCAGTTTCGCTGGGGATACGCAGTATTTT. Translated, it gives CASSFAGDTQYF.

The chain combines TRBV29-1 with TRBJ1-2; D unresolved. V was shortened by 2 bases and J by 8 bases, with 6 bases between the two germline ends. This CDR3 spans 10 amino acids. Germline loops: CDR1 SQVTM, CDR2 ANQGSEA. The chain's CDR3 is CSVELTGYTF. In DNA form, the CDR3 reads TGCAGCGTTGAACTGACGGGCTACACCTTC.

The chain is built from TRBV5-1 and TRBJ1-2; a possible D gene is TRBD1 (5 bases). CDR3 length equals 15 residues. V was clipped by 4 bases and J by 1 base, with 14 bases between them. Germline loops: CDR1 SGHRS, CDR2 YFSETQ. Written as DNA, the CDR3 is TGCGCCAGCAGCCCCTCCAGGGAAGGTAACTATGGCTACACCTTC. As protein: CASSPSREGNYGYTF.